The present T cell receptor (beta chain) was sequenced within a study of shared clonotypes between healthy human individuals. As for the study in general: Per-donor plates numbered three CD4 naive, three CD4 memory, two CD8 naive and one CD8 memory. Study-wide results and caveats: With few donors, the genetic and exposure-history diversity represented was limited. Shared clonotypes across all four donors exceeded non-shared ones in generation probability.

Naive CD8 cells were CD45RO-negative, positively selected for CCR7, excluding terminally differentiated effector memory CD45RA+ cells. Every donor, a Caucasian adult, lived in Nashville, Tennessee. J lost 1 base, V lost 9 bases, and 6 bases had no gene match. Per the germline V gene, CDR1 is SEHNR and CDR2 is FQNEAQ (reference sequence). This CDR3 contains 15 residues. Method: immunoSEQ multiplex PCR; TCRdb's copy keeps in-frame clones and lacks some. The table has around 2,000,000 clones, just under 95% seen once. A remark on this clone: Its antigen is undetermined.

The origin of this receptor is a man between 18 and 35 years old in good health. The sample comprised naive CD8+ T cells sorted from blood. V and J are TRBV7-9 and TRBJ2-2; 9 bases fit TRBD1. CDR3 in DNA: TGTGCCAGTAACTCGGGACAGGGGAACACCGGGGAGCTGTTTTTT. It yields the protein CASNSGQGNTGELFF.